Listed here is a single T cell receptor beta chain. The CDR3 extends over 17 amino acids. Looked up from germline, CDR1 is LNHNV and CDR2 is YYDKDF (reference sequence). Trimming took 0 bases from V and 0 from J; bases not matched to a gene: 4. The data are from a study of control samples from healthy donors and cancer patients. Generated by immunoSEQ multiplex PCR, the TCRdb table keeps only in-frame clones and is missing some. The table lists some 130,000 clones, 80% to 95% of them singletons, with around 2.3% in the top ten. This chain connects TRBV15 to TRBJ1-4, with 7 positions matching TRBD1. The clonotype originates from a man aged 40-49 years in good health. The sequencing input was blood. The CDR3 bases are TGTGCCACCAGCAGAGAAGACAGGGAAGCAACTAATGAAAAACTGTTTTTT. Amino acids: CATSREDREATNEKLFF.